Shown below are 23 T cell receptor beta chains from a single sample sequenced in a study of graft-versus-host responses after intestinal transplantation (dated by TCRdb to the early 2020s). These receptors lack a known antigen. The protocol used for the library was the immunoSEQ multiplex PCR assay. The table comes from immuneACCESS by way of TCRdb, which keeps in-frame sequences with V and J called. Part of the clones is missing from these tables; in studies checked, under half for an unresolved V gene and the rest for unknown reasons. This sample comprises tens of thousands of clones, about 90% of them detected only once. Just under 2.5% of the sample comes from the top ten. The time point label of this sample denotes: cells obtained before transplantation from donor or recipient. Sequenced material: unstimulated CD8+ T cells sorted from spleen or lymph node cells, taken before intestinal transplant. These receptors all come from a human donor who received an intestinal transplant.

The V and J genes are TRBV11-2 and TRBJ1-2, with D perhaps matching TRBD1 (5 bases). Germline V CDR1 and CDR2: SGHAT, FQNNGV. CDR3 size: 18 residues. V was clipped by 5 bases and J by 6 bases, with 28 bases between them. The DNA of the CDR3 is TGTGCCAGCAGCCTAAGGGGCGTATTGAGCCCTGATGAGGATGGCTACACCTTC. This sequence encodes CASSLRGVLSPDEDGYTF.

This chain uses TRBV4-1 with TRBJ1-4; TRBD1 matches at 8 bases. CDR3 length: 15 residues. The germline V gene encodes CDR1 MGHRA and CDR2 YSYEKL. The trim removed 1 base at V and 5 bases at J, leaving 3 bases unmatched. The CDR3 sequence: CASSQAQGANEKLFF. For the CDR3, the DNA is TGCGCCAGCAGCCAAGCTCAGGGGGCCAATGAAAAACTGTTTTTT.

The CDR3 region has the DNA TGTGCCAGCAGCGTAGAGGGGGCCGACGCAGATACGCAGTATTTT. This encodes CASSVEGADADTQYF. The chain links TRBV9 to TRBJ2-3; 7 nucleotides match TRBD1. The germline CDR1 and CDR2 sequences are SGDLS and YYNGEE. J gave up 4 bases and V 0 bases, and 5 bases lay outside the gene matches. CDR3 length: 15 amino acids.

V gene TRBV30 combines with J gene TRBJ2-5, with 8 nucleotides matching TRBD2. The junction had 9 bases not matched to a gene; V was cut back by 5 bases and J by 7 bases. The length of the CDR3 is 13 residues. Germline V gene lookup returns CDR1 GTSNPN and CDR2 SVGIG (reference sequence). The CDR3 here is CAWGSGGGGTQYF. CDR3 DNA sequence: TGTGCCTGGGGAAGCGGGGGAGGGGGGACCCAGTACTTC.

CDR3 nucleotide sequence: TGTGCCAGCAGCGGGCAGGGGGCGAGCACTGAAGCTTTCTTT. The encoded protein is CASSGQGASTEAFF. The chain recombines TRBV9 with TRBJ1-1; 8 bases match TRBD1. CDR3 length: 14 residues. Trimming at V came to 3 bases and at J to 4 bases, leaving 5 bases not matched to a gene. Germline V gene data show CDR1 as SGDLS and CDR2 as YYNGEE.

The V and J genes are TRBV5-6 and TRBJ1-2, with 9 bases identical to TRBD1. CDR3 length: 14 amino acids. V was pared by 0 bases and J by 8 bases, with 5 bases of the junction left unmatched. CDR1 SGHDT and CDR2 YYEEEE come from the germline V gene. The CDR3 loop reads CASSLGTGALGYTF. CDR3 in DNA: TGTGCCAGCAGCTTGGGGACAGGGGCCTTGGGCTACACCTTC.

The chain is built from TRBV11-2 and TRBJ2-7, with D perhaps matching TRBD1 (6 bases). The CDR3 covers 13 residues. The germline gives CDR1 SGHAT, CDR2 FQNNGV. V was shortened by 4 bases and J by 2 bases, with 9 bases between the two germline ends. The DNA for the CDR3 is TGTGCCAGCAGCTGGACAGAAACCTACGAGCAGTACTTC. Its translation: CASSWTETYEQYF. Complete variable domain (other parts from reference TRBV11-2 and TRBJ2-7): EAGVAQSPRYKIIEKRQSVAFWCNPISGHATLYWYQQILGQGPKLLIQFQNNGVVDDSQLPKDRFSAERLKGVDSTLKIQPAKLEDSAVYLCASSWTETYEQYFGPGTRLTVT.

The chain combines TRBV27 with TRBJ2-7, with TRBD1 as a possible D gene (6 bases). The germline V gene encodes CDR1 MNHEY and CDR2 SMNVEV (reference sequence). This CDR3 comprises 13 residues. The germline V and J ends were trimmed by 8 bases and 4 bases, with 15 bases remaining between them. CDR3 residues: CASGGRGNYEQYF. CDR3 coding DNA: TGTGCCAGCGGCGGCAGGGGCAATTACGAGCAGTACTTC.

V and J are TRBV27 and TRBJ2-7, with D hard to call. The germline V gene has CDR1 MNHEY and CDR2 SMNVEV (reference sequence). CDR3 length: 12 amino acids. V lost 6 bases to trimming and J lost 3 bases, with 9 bases between them. The CDR3 protein is CASRSNGYEQYF. Here the CDR3 DNA reads TGTGCCAGCAGATCAAACGGCTACGAGCAGTACTTC.

The chain couples TRBV7-6 to TRBJ2-1, with no clear D. CDR1 is SGHVS, CDR2 FNYEAQ, per germline. This CDR3 comprises 14 residues. Trimming took off 1 base at V and 5 bases at J, with 9 bases between the two ends. The CDR3 region is CASSLDRAHNEQFF. DNA of the CDR3: TGTGCCAGCAGCTTAGACCGCGCCCACAATGAGCAGTTCTTC. Filled out from reference TRBV7-6 and TRBJ2-1, the complete variable domain reads GAGVSQSPRYKVTKRGQDVALRCDPISGHVSLYWYRQALGQGPEFLTYFNYEAQQDKSGLPNDRFSAERPEGSISTLTIQRTEQRDSAMYRCASSLDRAHNEQFFGPGTRLTVL.

This chain uses TRBV27 with TRBJ2-7; TRBD2 matches 7 bases. Germline trimming cut 5 bases from V and 0 bases from J; bases unmatched to any gene: 13. Germline CDR1 MNHEY, CDR2 SMNVEV (reference sequence). This CDR3 comprises 17 residues. CDR3 in DNA: TGTGCCAGCAGTCCCAACGTTGAGGGAGGGCACTCCTACGAGCAGTACTTC. Residues: CASSPNVEGGHSYEQYF.

V usage is TRBV5-1 and J usage is TRBJ1-2; D is unresolved. V was pared by 0 bases and J by 2 bases, with 8 bases between. The CDR3 covers 14 residues. Germline V gives CDR1 SGHRS, CDR2 YFSETQ. The CDR3 DNA is TGCGCCAGCAGCTTGGAACCGGGAAACTATGGCTACACCTTC. Its translation: CASSLEPGNYGYTF.

This chain uses TRBV9 with TRBJ2-5; 10 bases line up with TRBD2. The CDR3 sequence is 16 residues long. V was clipped by 1 base and J by 5 bases; unmatched bases: 8. Germline-derived CDR1 and CDR2 are SGDLS and YYNGEE. The CDR3 here is CASSVYSGGAEETQYF. The CDR3 nucleotides read TGTGCCAGCAGCGTATACAGCGGGGGGGCCGAGGAGACCCAGTACTTC.

The genes are TRBV5-6 and TRBJ1-2; the D gene is possibly TRBD1 (5 bases). CDR1 and CDR2 (germline): SGHDT, YYEEEE. This CDR3 has 14 residues. V lost 0 bases and J lost 3, with 9 bases in between. CDR3 region: CASSLAGPYYGYTF. CDR3 coding DNA: TGTGCCAGCAGCTTGGCAGGGCCGTACTATGGCTACACCTTC.

The chain uses TRBV18 and TRBJ2-1; D possibly corresponds to TRBD1 (6 bases). Trimming took 6 bases from V and 4 from J, leaving 10 bases between them. CDR3 size: 13 residues. Germline CDR1 reads KGHSH; CDR2 reads LQKENI. This CDR3 is CASSLGQYNEQFF. As DNA, the CDR3 is TGTGCCAGCTCCCTAGGACAGTACAATGAGCAGTTCTTC.

The J gene is TRBJ1-2, the V gene TRBV6-1; D possibly corresponds to TRBD1 (6 bases). CDR1 is MNHNS and CDR2 is SASEGT in the germline V gene. V gave up 10 bases and J gave up 8 bases, with 17 bases separating them. The CDR3 runs 12 residues. The DNA for the CDR3 is TGTGCCACCCTATGGACAGTCTCCGGCTACACCTTC. As protein: CATLWTVSGYTF.

V and J are TRBV19 and TRBJ2-5, with D perhaps matching TRBD1 (7 bases). The better agreement between TRBJ2-7 and the DNA end casts doubt on the J call. CDR1 and CDR2 from the germline V gene are LNHDA and SQIVND (reference sequence). This CDR3 region has 16 residues. The CDR3 protein is CASSIDLPGGPYEQYF. The CDR3 coding sequence is TGTGCCAGTAGTATAGATCTTCCAGGGGGGCCCTACGAGCAGTACTTC.

V is TRBV6-1 and J is TRBJ2-1; possibly TRBD2 for D (6 bases). V was pared by 0 bases and J by 0 bases, with 6 bases between. The CDR3 runs 15 residues. The germline V gene has CDR1 MNHNS and CDR2 SASEGT. The CDR3 reads CASSEASGSYNEQFF. As DNA, the CDR3 is TGTGCCAGCAGTGAAGCTAGCGGCTCCTACAATGAGCAGTTCTTC.

The V and J genes are TRBV28 and TRBJ2-2; TRBD1 agrees at 7 bases. V shed 4 bases, J shed 3 bases, and the junction held 8 bases outside the gene matches. CDR1 and CDR2 from the germline V gene are MDHEN and SYDVKM. The CDR3 totals 16 residues. CDR3 region: CASSSHRQGHTGELFF. CDR3 bases: TGTGCCAGCAGTTCACATCGACAGGGACACACCGGGGAGCTGTTTTTT. Based on the CDR3 plus reference TRBV28 and TRBJ2-2, the full variable domain is DVKVTQSSRYLVKRTGEKVFLECVQDMDHENMFWYRQDPGLGLRLIYFSYDVKMKEKGDIPEGYSVSREKKERFSLILESASTNQTSMYLCASSSHRQGHTGELFFGEGSRLTVL.

The J gene is TRBJ1-1, the V gene TRBV6-5, with TRBD1 matching 7 bases. Germline assignment: CDR1 MNHEY and CDR2 SVGAGI. The CDR3 is 15 amino acids. The V gene end was trimmed by 2 bases and the J gene end by 1 base; junction bases not matched to a gene: 4. CDR3 residues: CASSYARQGNTEAFF. The CDR3 DNA reads as TGTGCCAGCAGTTACGCGCGACAGGGGAACACTGAAGCTTTCTTT.

This sequence joins TRBV5-1 and TRBJ2-2; 9 positions match TRBD1. Germline CDR1 and CDR2: SGHRS and YFSETQ. The CDR3 runs to 13 residues. The J segment lost 9 bases and the V segment lost 2 bases, leaving 2 bases of the junction unmatched. In nucleotides, the CDR3 is TGCGCCAGCAGCTTCGGACAGGGGCGGGAGCTGTTTTTT. This gives the protein CASSFGQGRELFF.

In nucleotides, the CDR3 is TGTGCCAGCAGTTCGGGACTAGCGACCTACGAGCAGTACTTC. This gives the protein CASSSGLATYEQYF. V gene TRBV27 combines with J gene TRBJ2-5, with 10 bases fitting TRBD2. The end of the DNA fits TRBJ2-7 better, so the J call may be wrong. Germline values: CDR1 MNHEY, CDR2 SMNVEV (reference sequence). The CDR3 contains 14 residues.

The V and J genes are TRBV2 and TRBJ1-2; perhaps TRBD1 as D (6 bases). CDR3 length equals 17 residues. Trimming pared 6 bases from V and 4 bases from J, leaving 24 bases between. Germline values: CDR1 SNHLY, CDR2 FYNNEI. The chain's CDR3 is CASSLAELGGHGYGYTF. The CDR3 DNA reads TGTGCCAGCAGCCTCGCGGAGTTGGGGGGGCACGGCTATGGCTACACCTTC.